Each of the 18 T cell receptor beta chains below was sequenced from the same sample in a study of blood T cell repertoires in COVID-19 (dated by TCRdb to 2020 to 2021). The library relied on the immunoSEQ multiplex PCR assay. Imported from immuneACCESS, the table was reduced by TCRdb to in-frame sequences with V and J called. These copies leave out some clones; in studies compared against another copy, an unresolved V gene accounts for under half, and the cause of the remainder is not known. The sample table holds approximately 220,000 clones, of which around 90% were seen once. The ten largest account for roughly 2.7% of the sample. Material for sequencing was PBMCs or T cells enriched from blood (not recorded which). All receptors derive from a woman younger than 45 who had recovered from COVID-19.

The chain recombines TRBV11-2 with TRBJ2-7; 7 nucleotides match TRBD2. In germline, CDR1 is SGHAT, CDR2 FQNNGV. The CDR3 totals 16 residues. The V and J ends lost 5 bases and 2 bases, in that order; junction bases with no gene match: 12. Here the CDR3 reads CASSPSGGGSAYEQYF. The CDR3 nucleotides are TGTGCCAGCAGCCCCAGTGGGGGGGGTAGTGCCTACGAGCAGTACTTC.

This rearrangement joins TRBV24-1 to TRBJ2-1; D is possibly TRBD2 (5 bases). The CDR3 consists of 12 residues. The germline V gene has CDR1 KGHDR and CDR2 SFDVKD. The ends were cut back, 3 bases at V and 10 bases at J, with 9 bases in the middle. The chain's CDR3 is CATSDRTGEQFF. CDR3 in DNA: TGTGCCACCAGTGATAGAACGGGAGAGCAGTTCTTC.

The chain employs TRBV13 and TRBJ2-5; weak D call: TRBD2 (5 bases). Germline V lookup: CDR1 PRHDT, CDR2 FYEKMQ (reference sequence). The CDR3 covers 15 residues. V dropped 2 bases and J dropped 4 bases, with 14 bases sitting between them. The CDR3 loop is CASSLKGEGVETQYF. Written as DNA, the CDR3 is TGTGCCAGCAGCTTAAAGGGAGAGGGAGTAGAGACCCAGTACTTC.

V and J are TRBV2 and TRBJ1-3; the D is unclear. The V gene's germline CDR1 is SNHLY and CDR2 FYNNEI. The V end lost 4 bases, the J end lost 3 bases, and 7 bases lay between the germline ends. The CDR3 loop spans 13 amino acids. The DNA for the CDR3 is TGTGCCAGCAGTGGACTTCTTGGAAACACCATATATTTT. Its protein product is CASSGLLGNTIYF.

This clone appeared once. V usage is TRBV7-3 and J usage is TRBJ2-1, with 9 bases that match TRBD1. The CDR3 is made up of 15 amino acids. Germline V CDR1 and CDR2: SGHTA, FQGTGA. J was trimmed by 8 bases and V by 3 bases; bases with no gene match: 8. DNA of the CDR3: TGTGCCAGCAGCTTCTCCGGGACAGGGATAGATGAGCAGTTCTTC. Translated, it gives CASSFSGTGIDEQFF.

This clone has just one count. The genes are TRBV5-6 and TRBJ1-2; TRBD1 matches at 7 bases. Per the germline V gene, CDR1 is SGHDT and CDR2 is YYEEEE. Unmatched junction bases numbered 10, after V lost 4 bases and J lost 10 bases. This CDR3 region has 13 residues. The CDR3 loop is CASSRGQINDYTF. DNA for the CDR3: TGTGCCAGCAGCCGGGGACAGATTAATGACTACACCTTC.

In DNA, the CDR3 is TGTGCCAGCAGCCGGGGTAAGGGACAGGGCAATCAGCCCCAGCATTTT. Protein product: CASSRGKGQGNQPQHF. J is TRBJ1-5 and V is TRBV3-1 (or the pseudogene TRBV3-2); 8 bases are a match to TRBD1. The germline gives CDR1 LGHDT, CDR2 YNNKEL (reference sequence). The CDR3 is 16 residues long. V lost 4 bases, J lost 2 bases, and 7 bases stayed unmatched.

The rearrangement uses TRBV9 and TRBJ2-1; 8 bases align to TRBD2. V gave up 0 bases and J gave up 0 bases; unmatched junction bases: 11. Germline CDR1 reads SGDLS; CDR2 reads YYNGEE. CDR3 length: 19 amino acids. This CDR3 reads CASSVEGLGDGSSYNEQFF. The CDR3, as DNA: TGTGCCAGCAGCGTAGAGGGACTAGGGGATGGGAGCTCCTACAATGAGCAGTTCTTC.

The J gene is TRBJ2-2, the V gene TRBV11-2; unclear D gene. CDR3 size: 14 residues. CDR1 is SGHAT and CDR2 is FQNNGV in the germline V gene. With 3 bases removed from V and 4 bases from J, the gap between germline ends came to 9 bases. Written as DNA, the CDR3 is TGTGCCAGCAGCTTCCCACTCGCCACCGGGGAGCTGTTTTTT. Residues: CASSFPLATGELFF.

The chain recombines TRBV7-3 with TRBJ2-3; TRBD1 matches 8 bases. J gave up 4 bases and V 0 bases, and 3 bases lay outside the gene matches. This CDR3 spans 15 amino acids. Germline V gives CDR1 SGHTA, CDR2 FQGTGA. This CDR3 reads CASSLTSQGADTQYF. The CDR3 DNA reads TGTGCCAGCAGCTTAACCTCACAGGGGGCAGATACGCAGTATTTT.

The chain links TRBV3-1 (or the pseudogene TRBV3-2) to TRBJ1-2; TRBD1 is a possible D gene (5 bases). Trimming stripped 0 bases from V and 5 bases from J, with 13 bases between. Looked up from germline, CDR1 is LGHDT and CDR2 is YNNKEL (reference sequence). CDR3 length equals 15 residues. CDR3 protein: CASSQDLSRGYGYTF. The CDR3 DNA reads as TGTGCCAGCAGCCAAGATCTGAGTAGGGGTTATGGCTACACCTTC.

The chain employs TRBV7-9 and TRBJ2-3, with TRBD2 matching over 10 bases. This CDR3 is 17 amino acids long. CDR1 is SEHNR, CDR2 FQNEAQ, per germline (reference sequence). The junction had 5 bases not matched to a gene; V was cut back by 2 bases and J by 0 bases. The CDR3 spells CASSLPSGGISTDTQYF. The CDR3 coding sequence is TGTGCCAGCAGCTTACCTAGCGGGGGAATTAGCACAGATACGCAGTATTTT.

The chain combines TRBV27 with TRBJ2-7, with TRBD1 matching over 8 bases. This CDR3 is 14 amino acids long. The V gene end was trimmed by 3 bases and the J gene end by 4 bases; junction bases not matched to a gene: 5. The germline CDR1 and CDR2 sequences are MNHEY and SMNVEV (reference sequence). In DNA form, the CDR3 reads TGTGCCAGCAGTTTTAGGACAGGGCCATACGAGCAGTACTTC. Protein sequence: CASSFRTGPYEQYF.

The CDR3 nucleotides read TGTGCCAGCAGCCACAGGGAACGCAATCAGCCCCAGCATTTT. This gives the protein CASSHRERNQPQHF. The chain is built from TRBV6-6 and TRBJ1-5; D may be TRBD1 (6 bases). CDR1 MNHNY and CDR2 SVGAGI come from the germline V gene (reference sequence). Deletions cut 6 bases from V and 2 bases from J, with 11 bases between. The CDR3 consists of 14 residues.

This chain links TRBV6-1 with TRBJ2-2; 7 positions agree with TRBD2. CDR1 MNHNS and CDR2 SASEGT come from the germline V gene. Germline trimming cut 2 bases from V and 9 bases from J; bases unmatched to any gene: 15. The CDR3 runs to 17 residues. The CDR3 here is CASSELHLGGRGRELFF. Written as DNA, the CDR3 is TGTGCCAGCAGTGAACTCCACCTCGGAGGGAGGGGCCGGGAGCTGTTTTTT.

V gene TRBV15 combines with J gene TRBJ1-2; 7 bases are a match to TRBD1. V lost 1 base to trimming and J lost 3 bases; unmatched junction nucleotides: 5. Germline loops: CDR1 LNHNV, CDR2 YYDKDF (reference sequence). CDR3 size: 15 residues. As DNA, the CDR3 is TGTGCCACCAGCAGAGCGACCGGGACAGACTATGGCTACACCTTC. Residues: CATSRATGTDYGYTF. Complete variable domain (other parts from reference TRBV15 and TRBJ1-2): DAMVIQNPRYQVTQFGKPVTLSCSQTLNHNVMYWYQQKSSQAPKLLFHYYDKDFNNEADTPDNFQSRRPNTSFCFLDIRSPGLGDTAMYLCATSRATGTDYGYTFGSGTRLTVV.

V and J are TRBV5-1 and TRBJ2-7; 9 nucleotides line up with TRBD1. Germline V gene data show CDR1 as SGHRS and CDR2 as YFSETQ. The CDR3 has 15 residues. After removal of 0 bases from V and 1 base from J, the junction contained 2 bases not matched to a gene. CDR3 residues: CASSLDRGPSYEQYF. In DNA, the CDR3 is TGCGCCAGCAGCTTGGACAGGGGGCCATCCTACGAGCAGTACTTC.

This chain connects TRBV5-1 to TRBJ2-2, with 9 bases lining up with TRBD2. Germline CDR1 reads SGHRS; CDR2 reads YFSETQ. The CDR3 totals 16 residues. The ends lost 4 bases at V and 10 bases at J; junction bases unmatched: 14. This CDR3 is CASSPGRGGQGKELFF. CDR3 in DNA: TGCGCCAGCAGCCCCGGGCGGGGGGGCCAGGGGAAGGAGCTGTTTTTT. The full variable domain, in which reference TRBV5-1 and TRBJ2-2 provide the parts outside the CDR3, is KAGVTQTPRYLIKTRGQQVTLSCSPISGHRSVSWYQQTPGQGLQFLFEYFSETQRNKGNFPGRFSGRQFSNSRSEMNVSTLELGDSALYLCASSPGRGGQGKELFFGEGSRLTVL.